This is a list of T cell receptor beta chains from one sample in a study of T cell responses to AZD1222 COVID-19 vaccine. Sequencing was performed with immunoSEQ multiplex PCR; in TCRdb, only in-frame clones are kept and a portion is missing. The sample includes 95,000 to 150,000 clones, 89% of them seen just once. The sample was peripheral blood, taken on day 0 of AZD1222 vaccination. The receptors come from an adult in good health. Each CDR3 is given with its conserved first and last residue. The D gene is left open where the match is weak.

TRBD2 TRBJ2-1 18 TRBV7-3 TGTGCCAGCAGCTTCGGGGACCCCCGCGGGAGCGTCGGCAATGAGCAGTTCTTC CASSFGDPRGSVGNEQFF
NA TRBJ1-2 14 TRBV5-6 TGTGCCAGCAGCTTGGATACGGGGAACTATGGCTACACCTTC CASSLDTGNYGYTF
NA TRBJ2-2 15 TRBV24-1 TGTGCCACCAGAGATTCCTGGGGTCACACCGGGGAGCTGTTTTTT CATRDSWGHTGELFF
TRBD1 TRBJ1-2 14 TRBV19 TGTGCCAGCGGCTGGACAGGGGGCGTGTATGGCTACACCTTC CASGWTGGVYGYTF
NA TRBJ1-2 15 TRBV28 TGTGCCAGCAGTTTATTCGACGGGGATGGCTATGGCTACACCTTC CASSLFDGDGYGYTF
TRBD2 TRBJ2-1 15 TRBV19 TGTGCCAGTAGTAACGGACTAGCGGGAGGCGACGAGCAGTTCTTC CASSNGLAGGDEQFF
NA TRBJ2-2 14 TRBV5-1 TGCGCCAGCAGCTTGTACGGAGACACCGGGGAGCTGTTTTTT CASSLYGDTGELFF
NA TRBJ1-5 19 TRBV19 TGTGCCAGACTCCAAATAGCGCAGAAGCGCCCGTTTCTGAATCAGCCCCAGCATTTT CARLQIAQKRPFLNQPQHF
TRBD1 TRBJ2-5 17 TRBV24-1 TGTGCCACCAGTGACCTCTACTCGGACAGGGCTCTCGGGACCCAGTACTTC CATSDLYSDRALGTQYF
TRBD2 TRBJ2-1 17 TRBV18 TGTGCCAGCTCACCCCCGGGACTAGCGGGGACCTACAATGAGCAGTTCTTC CASSPPGLAGTYNEQFF
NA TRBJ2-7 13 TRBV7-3 TGTGCCAGCAGCTTCGATGGGTTGAACGAGCAGTACTTC CASSFDGLNEQYF